This T cell receptor beta chain was captured by sequencing in a study of blood T cell repertoires in COVID-19. Study background: Acute and convalescent COVID-19 specimens originated in the United States, Italy and Spain. The analysed material was cDNA or gDNA that came from T cells, B-cell-depleted T cells, or PBMCs.

The count of this clone is one. How the authors handled the data: Reference gene primer amplification yielded estimated nucleated cell counts. Clones were sequenced by immunoSEQ multiplex PCR, and TCRdb holds only the in-frame ones, with some missing. V, J and clone size are taken as reported in that table, and D and trimming were inferred from the DNA itself. The table lists 70,000 or so clones, around 85% of them singletons, with 15% to 20% in the top ten. The CDR3 runs 15 residues. V was pared by 3 bases and J by 6 bases, with 8 bases of the junction left unmatched. The germline V gene encodes CDR1 LNHDA and CDR2 SQIVND (reference sequence).

The sequenced material came from peripheral blood. V is TRBV19 and J is TRBJ1-2, with TRBD1 matching 9 bases. The sequence was obtained from a woman aged 80 or over with acute or convalescent COVID-19. In DNA form, the CDR3 reads TGTGCCAGTAGTATCTCACAGGGGGCTGCCCATGGCTACACCTTC. It yields the protein CASSISQGAAHGYTF.